One sample yielded the 22 T cell receptor beta chains listed below, sequenced in a study of blood T cell repertoires in COVID-19. This table comes from immunoSEQ multiplex PCR, and its TCRdb copy is limited to in-frame clones, with some not included. The top ten hold over 0.85% of the sample, which has roughly 180,000 clones, around 86% seen once. The sequenced sample was peripheral blood. These receptors were taken from a man aged 18 to 30 with acute or convalescent COVID-19.

J is TRBJ2-3 and V is TRBV9, with D possibly TRBD1 on 5 matching bases. Trimming took 1 base from V and 5 from J, leaving 5 bases between them. There are 12 residues in the CDR3. The germline V gene has CDR1 SGDLS and CDR2 YYNGEE. This CDR3 reads CASSVQGDTQYF. In nucleotides, the CDR3 is TGTGCCAGCAGCGTACAGGGAGATACGCAGTATTTT.

The chain is built from TRBV9 and TRBJ1-2; 9 nucleotides align to TRBD1. The CDR3 is 14 residues long. V trimming: 3 bases; J trimming: 4 bases; junction bases outside the gene matches: 4. Germline lookup yields CDR1 SGDLS and CDR2 YYNGEE. The CDR3 DNA is TGTGCCAGCAGCGGCGTGGGACAGGGCTATGGCTACACCTTC. This codes for CASSGVGQGYGYTF.

The chain employs TRBV7-3 and TRBJ2-3; 8 bases line up with TRBD2. CDR1 is SGHTA and CDR2 is FQGTGA in the germline V gene. The CDR3 length is 14 residues. With 8 bases clipped from V and 1 base from J, the junction kept 5 bases outside the gene matches. CDR3 amino acids: CASGRGDRTDTQYF. The CDR3 DNA sequence: TGTGCCAGCGGGCGGGGGGACCGCACAGATACGCAGTATTTT.

In its sample, this clone was seen once. The rearrangement uses TRBV3-1 (or the pseudogene TRBV3-2) and TRBJ2-2; no clear D. The ends were cut back, 4 bases at V and 1 base at J, with 7 bases in the middle. This CDR3 is 14 amino acids long. CDR1 and CDR2 (germline): LGHDT, YNNKEL (reference sequence). CDR3 sequence reads: CASSPMLNTGELFF. The DNA of the CDR3 is TGTGCCAGCAGCCCAATGTTGAACACCGGGGAGCTGTTTTTT.

This clone was seen more than once but under ten times. This rearrangement joins TRBV28 to TRBJ1-5; 8 nucleotides agree with TRBD1. V lost 6 bases to trimming and J lost 1 base; unmatched junction nucleotides: 11. Germline V gives CDR1 MDHEN, CDR2 SYDVKM. The CDR3 consists of 17 residues. In DNA form, the CDR3 reads TGTGCCAGCAGGATAACAGGGGGAGCTGGGAGCAATCAGCCCCAGCATTTT. It specifies CASRITGGAGSNQPQHF.

J is TRBJ2-2 and V is TRBV19; TRBD1 might be the D (5 bases). The CDR3 is 17 residues long. Trimming pared 3 bases from V and 4 bases from J, leaving 18 bases between. Germline CDR1 reads LNHDA; CDR2 reads SQIVND (reference sequence). As DNA, the CDR3 is TGTGCCAGTAGTATCTTGTTGGGTCAGGGTCGCACCGGGGAGCTGTTTTTT. Its protein is CASSILLGQGRTGELFF.

The gene calls are TRBV21-1 and TRBJ2-5; TRBD2 was called by the table and not checked on the DNA. TRBV21-1 is an annotated pseudogene. The CDR3 is made up of 16 amino acids. The CDR3, as DNA: TGTGCCAGCAGCAAACAGAGGGGGGGGCCTCAAGAGACCCAGTACTTC. The encoded protein is CASSKQRGGPQETQYF.

This chain uses TRBV7-2 with TRBJ2-7; weak D call: TRBD2 (5 bases). The germline gives CDR1 SGHTA, CDR2 FQGNSA. The V gene lost 6 bases and the J gene lost 0 bases, with 18 bases spanning the gap. This CDR3 is built from 16 residues. In DNA form, the CDR3 reads TGTGCCAGCAGTCAAAGCCCCCCGGGAAGCTCCTACGAGCAGTACTTC. Translated, it gives CASSQSPPGSSYEQYF.

The chain uses TRBV3-1 (or the pseudogene TRBV3-2) and TRBJ1-1; 8 bases map to TRBD1. CDR1 is LGHDT, CDR2 YNNKEL, per germline (reference sequence). The CDR3 is 15 residues long. V lost 4 bases, J lost 3 bases, and 7 bases stayed unmatched. CDR3 sequence: CASSPPVQGDTEAFF. Here the CDR3 DNA reads TGTGCCAGCAGCCCCCCCGTACAGGGGGACACTGAAGCTTTCTTT.

This sequence joins TRBV6-1 and TRBJ1-1; 11 nucleotides agree with TRBD1. There are 16 residues in the CDR3. V was clipped by 2 bases and J by 2 bases; unmatched bases: 4. Germline CDR1 MNHNS, CDR2 SASEGT. For the CDR3, the DNA is TGTGCCAGCAGTGAACCAGGGACAGGGGGTAACACTGAAGCTTTCTTT. Translating gives CASSEPGTGGNTEAFF.

The table lists this clone with a few counts. The chain uses TRBV2 and TRBJ1-3; perhaps TRBD1 as D (5 bases). The CDR3 extends over 17 amino acids. The germline V gene encodes CDR1 SNHLY and CDR2 FYNNEI. V shed 8 bases and J shed 0 bases, with 20 bases lying between them. In nucleotides, the CDR3 is TGTGCCAGCTGGGGATATCGGGGGGGTAGCTCTGGAAACACCATATATTTT. This sequence encodes CASWGYRGGSSGNTIYF.

V gene TRBV27 combines with J gene TRBJ2-7, with TRBD1 matching over 9 bases. CDR1 and CDR2 (germline): MNHEY, SMNVEV (reference sequence). Trimming at V came to 3 bases and at J to 4 bases, leaving 4 bases not matched to a gene. This CDR3 spans 14 amino acids. The CDR3 sequence: CASSFSGTGYEQYV. CDR3 nucleotides: TGTGCCAGCAGTTTCTCCGGGACAGGGTACGAGCAGTACGTC.

The chain combines TRBV2 with TRBJ2-4, with a weak D call TRBD1 (8 bases). V lost 2 bases and J lost 0, with 23 bases in between. CDR3 length: 20 amino acids. The V gene's germline CDR1 is SNHLY and CDR2 FYNNEI. CDR3 sequence: CASSERNSGDRMLAKNIQYF. The DNA of the CDR3 is TGTGCCAGCAGTGAAAGAAACAGCGGGGACAGGATGTTAGCCAAAAACATTCAGTACTTC.

The rearrangement links TRBV19 to TRBJ2-1, with unresolved D. Per the germline V gene, CDR1 is LNHDA and CDR2 is SQIVND (reference sequence). This CDR3 has 13 residues. V was clipped by 3 bases and J by 5 bases, with 8 bases between them. CDR3 sequence: CASSIVSHNEQFF. The CDR3 DNA reads TGTGCCAGTAGTATTGTGAGCCACAATGAGCAGTTCTTC.

The rearrangement uses TRBV30 and TRBJ1-1; 9 bases are shared with TRBD1. CDR1 is GTSNPN and CDR2 is SVGIG in the germline V gene (reference sequence). This CDR3 has 15 amino acids. J was trimmed by 4 bases and V by 4 bases; bases with no gene match: 10. The CDR3 region is CAWTHGTGFSTEAFF. In nucleotides, the CDR3 is TGTGCCTGGACCCACGGGACAGGGTTCAGCACTGAAGCTTTCTTT.

This clone appeared once. The chain carries TRBV10-2 and TRBJ2-5; D not resolved. Trimming took 5 bases from V and 2 from J, leaving 9 bases between them. CDR3 length: 13 residues. From germline, CDR1 is WSHSY and CDR2 SAAADI. The CDR3 spells CASSINSQETQYF. The CDR3 coding sequence is TGCGCCAGCAGTATCAACTCACAAGAGACCCAGTACTTC.

The chain links TRBV6-5 to TRBJ2-7; 10 bases are a match to TRBD2. V dropped 7 bases and J dropped 4; count of bases not matched to a gene: 7. The CDR3 has 14 amino acids. Per germline, CDR1 MNHEY and CDR2 SVGAGI. DNA for the CDR3: TGTGCCAGCAATCTTCTAGCGGGAGATTACGAGCAGTACTTC. As protein: CASNLLAGDYEQYF.

This clone appeared once. V and J are TRBV28 and TRBJ2-7; no definite D call. V was pared by 4 bases and J by 2 bases, with 18 bases between. The CDR3 contains 16 residues. Germline assignment: CDR1 MDHEN and CDR2 SYDVKM. CDR3 amino acids: CASSSQPQTLPYEQYV. In DNA form, the CDR3 reads TGTGCCAGCAGTTCCCAGCCCCAGACATTACCCTACGAGCAGTACGTC.

The chain couples TRBV28 to TRBJ2-5; tentatively, D is TRBD1 (5 bases). The CDR3 totals 13 residues. Germline loops: CDR1 MDHEN, CDR2 SYDVKM. V lost 5 bases, J lost 5 bases, and 12 bases lay in between. CDR3 in amino acids: CASSPLGVETQYF. In nucleotides, the CDR3 is TGTGCCAGCAGTCCCTTAGGGGTTGAGACCCAGTACTTC.

The chain uses TRBV19 and TRBJ2-1, with 9 bases lining up with TRBD1. Trimming cost V 6 bases and J 10 bases; bases outside gene matches: 13. The CDR3 runs to 15 residues. Germline loops: CDR1 LNHDA, CDR2 SQIVND (reference sequence). In DNA form, the CDR3 reads TGTGCCAGTAGAAAGGACAGGGGAGGGTCATGGGAGCAGTTCTTC. Translation: CASRKDRGGSWEQFF.

V usage is TRBV2 and J usage is TRBJ1-6; 8 nucleotides agree with TRBD1. Trimming removed 3 bases from V and 6 bases from J; junction bases left unmatched: 1. Germline CDR1 is SNHLY and CDR2 is FYNNEI. The CDR3 sequence is 14 residues long. In DNA form, the CDR3 reads TGTGCCAGCAGTGAGGACAGGGTTAATTCACCCCTCCACTTT. Its translation: CASSEDRVNSPLHF. Combining the CDR3 with reference TRBV2 and TRBJ1-6 gives the whole variable domain EPEVTQTPSHQVTQMGQEVILRCVPISNHLYFYWYRQILGQKVEFLVSFYNNEISEKSEIFDDQFSVERPDGSNFTLKIRSTKLEDSAMYFCASSEDRVNSPLHFGNGTRLTVT.

The V call is TRBV6-2 or TRBV6-3, the J call TRBJ1-2, with a weak D call TRBD1 (5 bases). Germline-derived CDR1 and CDR2 are MNHEY and SVGEGT. The ends were cut back, 3 bases at V and 7 bases at J, with 12 bases in the middle. The CDR3 is 13 residues long. Here the CDR3 DNA reads TGTGCCAGCAGTTATCAGGGCAGAGGTGGCTACACCTTC. Protein: CASSYQGRGGYTF.